The present T cell receptor (beta chain) was sequenced within a study of Graves' ophthalmopathy and Graves' hyperthyroidism. Germline loops: CDR1 LGHNA, CDR2 YNFKEQ. Trimming cost V 4 bases and J 1 base, with 22 bases left between them. CDR3 length equals 19 residues. At least ten counts were recorded for this clonotype. What supplied the PBMCs was roughly 10 ml of fresh peripheral blood. CDR3 regions of TCR beta were amplified from RNA transcripts. Investigators did first-round RT-PCR with HTBI primers, then second-round multiplex PCR. TCRdb redid the calling of the multiplex PCR reads with MiXCR, one entry per CDR3 protein. The data hold 210,000 or so distinct CDR3 sequences, with 29% observed a single time.

The V call is TRBV4-2, the J call TRBJ2-2, with no clear D. The sequencing sample was made of peripheral blood. The sequence derives from a man aged 50 to 60 with Graves' ophthalmopathy. CDR3 DNA sequence: TGTGCCAGCAGCCCCCCCAAGGCCTATAACGGGCTGAACACCGGGGAGCTGTTTTTT. Translating gives CASSPPKAYNGLNTGELFF.